A single sample is the source of the 30 T cell receptor beta chains below, sequenced in a study of yellow fever vaccine responses in identical twins. In TCRdb, the RT-PCR reads were re-called with MiXCR into one record per CDR3 protein. Here the sample spans about 9,000 distinct CDR3 sequences, over 80% being singletons. Sequencing used T cells from blood (PBMCs), unsorted or a sorted subset (not recorded which), obtained before or after yellow fever vaccination (not recorded which). These receptors all stem from a woman under 30 who received the yellow fever vaccine.

The chain combines TRBV11-3 with TRBJ2-7, with a tentative D call TRBD1 (6 bases). The CDR3 sequence is 14 residues long. From germline, CDR1 is SGHNT and CDR2 YENEEA. Trimming pared 2 bases from V and 1 base from J, leaving 9 bases between. The CDR3 is CASSLQGKSYEQYF. The CDR3 DNA follows: TGTGCCAGCAGCTTACAGGGGAAATCCTACGAGCAGTACTTC.

This sequence joins TRBV18 and TRBJ2-7, with no clear D. This CDR3 region has 12 residues. Germline CDR1 and CDR2: KGHSH and LQKENI. Trimming removed 6 bases at V and 0 bases at J, with 6 bases between. The CDR3 protein is CASSSSSYEQYV. In DNA form, the CDR3 reads TGTGCCAGCTCTTCCAGCTCCTACGAGCAGTACGTC.

The chain couples TRBV28 to TRBJ2-3; 10 nucleotides agree with TRBD2. Germline V CDR1 and CDR2: MDHEN, SYDVKM. The CDR3 has 13 amino acids. Unmatched junction bases numbered 0, after V lost 8 bases and J lost 1 base. Here the CDR3 DNA reads TGTGCCAGCGGACTAGCGGGCACAGATACGCAGTATTTT. It codes for CASGLAGTDTQYF.

The rearrangement uses TRBV9 and TRBJ2-1; D not resolved. The germline V and J ends were trimmed by 0 bases and 4 bases, with 17 bases remaining between them. Germline loops: CDR1 SGDLS, CDR2 YYNGEE. The CDR3 is made up of 17 amino acids. In nucleotides, the CDR3 is TGTGCCAGCAGCGTAGAGGGCTTTGACACGCAATACAATGAGCAGTTCTTC. Its protein is CASSVEGFDTQYNEQFF. Full variable domain (missing parts from reference TRBV9 and TRBJ2-1): DSGVTQTPKHLITATGQRVTLRCSPRSGDLSVYWYQQSLDQGLQFLIQYYNGEERAKGNILERFSAQQFPDLHSELNLSSLELGDSALYFCASSVEGFDTQYNEQFFGPGTRLTVL.

The V gene is TRBV11-1, the J gene TRBJ2-1; TRBD1 agrees at 7 bases. The CDR3 consists of 12 residues. Germline V gives CDR1 SGHAT, CDR2 FQDESV (reference sequence). The V segment lost 5 bases and the J segment 9 bases; nucleotides outside the gene matches: 4. The CDR3 here is CASSQHRGEQFF. CDR3 DNA sequence: TGTGCCAGCAGCCAACACAGGGGTGAGCAGTTCTTC. The full variable domain, rest sourced from reference TRBV11-1 and TRBJ2-1, is EAEVAQSPRYKITEKSQAVAFWCDPISGHATLYWYRQILGQGPELLVQFQDESVVDDSQLPKDRFSAERLKGVDSTLKIQPAELGDSAMYLCASSQHRGEQFFGPGTRLTVL.

This clonotype appeared a few times. V and J are TRBV2 and TRBJ2-2; no clear D gene. The germline V gene has CDR1 SNHLY and CDR2 FYNNEI. The length of the CDR3 is 14 residues. The V end was cut by 3 bases, the J end by 3 bases, with 8 bases between. This chain's CDR3 is CASSDGSDTGELFF. The DNA of the CDR3 is TGTGCCAGCAGTGACGGGTCGGACACCGGGGAGCTGTTTTTT.

This clonotype was detected only once. The chain is built from TRBV15 and TRBJ2-7; D is ambiguous. V lost 0 bases to trimming and J lost 7 bases, with 7 bases between them. CDR1 is LNHNV, CDR2 YYDKDF, per germline (reference sequence). CDR3 length equals 12 residues. The CDR3 region has the DNA TGTGCCACCAGCAGAGATCGTCGGGAGCAGTACTTC. As protein: CATSRDRREQYF.

The chain carries TRBV12-3 or TRBV12-4 and TRBJ1-5, with TRBD1 matching 7 bases. Losses at the gene ends were 5 bases for V and 7 bases for J; bases not matched to a gene: 14. The CDR3 runs to 16 residues. In nucleotides, the CDR3 is TGTGCCAGCAGTCCACAGGGGCCCGTCAGAGGACAGCCCCAGCATTTT. Translating it yields CASSPQGPVRGQPQHF.

The chain links TRBV5-1 to TRBJ1-1; TRBD1 matches 8 bases. The CDR3 is 15 residues long. Per the germline V gene, CDR1 is SGHRS and CDR2 is YFSETQ. With V trimmed by 0 bases and J by 3 bases, 4 bases remained unmatched. The CDR3 loop is CASSLGTGKDTEAFF. CDR3 coding DNA: TGCGCCAGCAGCTTGGGGACAGGGAAGGACACTGAAGCTTTCTTT. The whole variable domain, remainder taken from reference TRBV5-1 and TRBJ1-1, is KAGVTQTPRYLIKTRGQQVTLSCSPISGHRSVSWYQQTPGQGLQFLFEYFSETQRNKGNFPGRFSGRQFSNSRSEMNVSTLELGDSALYLCASSLGTGKDTEAFFGQGTRLTVV.

The CDR3 DNA follows: TGTGCCAGCAGTTTCGCTGGAGTGGCAGATACGCAGTATTTT. It translates to CASSFAGVADTQYF. The rearrangement joins TRBV12-3 or TRBV12-4 to TRBJ2-3, with unresolved D. V gave up 3 bases and J gave up 4 bases, with 11 bases separating them. CDR3 size: 14 residues.

The chain couples TRBV29-1 to TRBJ2-1; a possible D gene is TRBD1 (6 bases). V lost 6 bases and J lost 6, with 21 bases in between. CDR1 and CDR2 (germline): SQVTM, ANQGSEA. This CDR3 comprises 15 residues. CDR3 bases: TGCAGCGTAGGGGGTAAGGGGTCGGCCCCCAATGAGCAGTTCTTC. It specifies CSVGGKGSAPNEQFF.

The J gene is TRBJ1-6, the V gene TRBV7-6, with D possibly TRBD1 on 5 matching bases. Germline CDR1 SGHVS, CDR2 FNYEAQ. CDR3 size: 14 residues. V was cut by 1 base and J by 6 bases, with 7 bases left in between. In DNA, the CDR3 is TGTGCCAGCAGCTTAGGACAGACTAATTCACCCCTCCACTTT. Protein sequence: CASSLGQTNSPLHF. Complete variable domain (other parts from reference TRBV7-6 and TRBJ1-6): GAGVSQSPRYKVTKRGQDVALRCDPISGHVSLYWYRQALGQGPEFLTYFNYEAQQDKSGLPNDRFSAERPEGSISTLTIQRTEQRDSAMYRCASSLGQTNSPLHFGNGTRLTVT.

In this sample, this clonotype turned up a few times. J is TRBJ1-1 and V is TRBV6-1; TRBD1 matches at 8 bases. V dropped 6 bases and J dropped 4; count of bases not matched to a gene: 7. This CDR3 has 14 residues. Looked up from germline, CDR1 is MNHNS and CDR2 is SASEGT. In DNA, the CDR3 is TGTGCCAGCAGCGGTAGACAGGGGCCCACTGAAGCTTTCTTT. It translates to CASSGRQGPTEAFF.

The V call is TRBV24-1, the J call TRBJ2-5, with 8 bases aligning to TRBD1. Germline CDR1 is KGHDR and CDR2 is SFDVKD. The CDR3 is 14 residues long. Trimming took 9 bases from V and 6 from J; bases not matched to a gene: 11. The CDR3 sequence: CATSGAGGPKTQYF. The CDR3 DNA sequence: TGTGCCACCTCTGGGGCAGGGGGCCCGAAGACCCAGTACTTC.

The rearrangement uses TRBV11-2 and TRBJ2-5, with D possibly TRBD1 on 7 matching bases. The CDR3 runs 13 residues. The V end was cut by 5 bases, the J end by 5 bases, with 12 bases between. Germline V gene sequence: CDR1 SGHAT, CDR2 FQNNGV. The CDR3 region is CASSPGGRETQYF. CDR3 in DNA: TGTGCCAGCAGCCCAGGGGGGCGGGAGACCCAGTACTTC.

This chain joins TRBV5-1 and TRBJ1-1; a weak D match, TRBD1 (5 bases). The CDR3 extends over 17 amino acids. Germline assignment: CDR1 SGHRS and CDR2 YFSETQ. Trimming stripped 3 bases from V and 6 bases from J, with 24 bases between. CDR3 DNA sequence: TGCGCCAGCAGCTCCTATAGCCGGACAATAGAGGGATCTGAAGCTTTCTTT. This gives the protein CASSSYSRTIEGSEAFF.

V usage is TRBV5-1 and J usage is TRBJ1-5; D not certain. V was trimmed by 1 base and J by 5 bases, leaving 13 bases between them. Germline-derived CDR1 and CDR2 are SGHRS and YFSETQ. The CDR3 length is 15 residues. The CDR3 reads CASSLRGEYHQPQHF. CDR3 in DNA: TGCGCCAGCAGCTTGCGCGGGGAATATCATCAGCCCCAGCATTTT.

The rearrangement links TRBV20-1 to TRBJ2-1, with 7 bases lining up with TRBD2. CDR1 is DFQATT and CDR2 is SNEGSKA in the germline V gene (reference sequence). Trimming removed 3 bases from V and 3 bases from J; junction bases left unmatched: 11. The CDR3 runs to 16 residues. The CDR3 sequence: CSARDTGGGLYNEQFF. The CDR3 DNA reads TGCAGTGCTAGGGACACTGGGGGGGGACTCTACAATGAGCAGTTCTTC.

The rearrangement uses TRBV6-1 and TRBJ1-1, with 10 nucleotides matching TRBD1. The germline V gene encodes CDR1 MNHNS and CDR2 SASEGT. The CDR3 loop spans 17 amino acids. V shed 6 bases, J shed 0 bases, and the junction held 10 bases outside the gene matches. The CDR3 reads CASRKGVGQGLNTEAFF. The CDR3 DNA is TGTGCCAGCAGAAAGGGGGTGGGACAGGGGTTGAACACTGAAGCTTTCTTT.

The chain combines TRBV19 with TRBJ2-4, with D unclear. Germline V gives CDR1 LNHDA, CDR2 SQIVND (reference sequence). V was shortened by 3 bases and J by 7 bases, with 16 bases between the two germline ends. CDR3 length: 15 residues. In nucleotides, the CDR3 is TGTGCCAGTAGTATCTCCTCTTACGTAAAGAACATTCAGTACTTC. Translated, it gives CASSISSYVKNIQYF.

This sequence joins TRBV11-3 and TRBJ2-5, with D perhaps matching TRBD1 (6 bases). The CDR3 has 14 residues. V was clipped by 5 bases and J by 0 bases, with 10 bases between them. The germline V gene has CDR1 SGHNT and CDR2 YENEEA. The CDR3 region is CASSPGQYQETQYF. The CDR3 DNA reads as TGTGCCAGCAGCCCTGGACAGTACCAAGAGACCCAGTACTTC.

The chain is built from TRBV15 and TRBJ2-3; 11 bases align to TRBD2. This CDR3 is 16 amino acids long. CDR1 and CDR2 (germline): LNHNV, YYDKDF (reference sequence). The J segment lost 2 bases and the V segment lost 1 base, leaving 2 bases of the junction unmatched. For the CDR3, the DNA is TGTGCCACCAGCAGAGGACTAGCGGGGTACACAGATACGCAGTATTTT. Translating it yields CATSRGLAGYTDTQYF.

This clonotype appeared a few times. This chain joins TRBV18 and TRBJ2-5, with 7 nucleotides matching TRBD1. There are 15 residues in the CDR3. The V gene's germline CDR1 is KGHSH and CDR2 LQKENI. After removal of 5 bases from V and 1 base from J, the junction contained 7 bases not matched to a gene. The CDR3 loop reads CASSSMTGSQETQYF. The CDR3 region has the DNA TGTGCCAGCTCATCGATGACAGGGAGCCAAGAGACCCAGTACTTC. Supplemented by reference TRBV18 and TRBJ2-5, the full variable domain reads NAGVMQNPRHLVRRRGQEARLRCSPMKGHSHVYWYRQLPEEGLKFMVYLQKENIIDESGMPKERFSAEFPKEGPSILRIQQVVRGDSAAYFCASSSMTGSQETQYFGPGTRLLVL.

This clonotype is a singleton in its sample. This sequence joins TRBV20-1 and TRBJ2-1, with TRBD2 identical over 10 bases. CDR3 size: 16 residues. J gave up 3 bases and V 0 bases, and 5 bases lay outside the gene matches. Germline loops: CDR1 DFQATT, CDR2 SNEGSKA (reference sequence). CDR3 coding DNA: TGCAGTGCTAGAGATCTCGAGCGGGAGGGCTACAATGAGCAGTTCTTC. The encoded protein is CSARDLEREGYNEQFF.

The chain couples TRBV20-1 to TRBJ2-7, with 8 bases aligning to TRBD1. The CDR3 has 11 residues. Trimming at V came to 7 bases and at J to 4 bases, leaving 3 bases not matched to a gene. CDR1 is DFQATT and CDR2 is SNEGSKA in the germline V gene (reference sequence). Here the CDR3 DNA reads TGCAGTGTCCAGGGGGCGTACGAGCAGTACTTC. It is translated as CSVQGAYEQYF.

The chain carries TRBV24-1 and TRBJ1-1; no clear D. Germline V gene data show CDR1 as KGHDR and CDR2 as SFDVKD. This CDR3 is built from 11 residues. Trimming took off 3 bases at V and 11 bases at J, with 9 bases between the two ends. CDR3 bases: TGTGCCACCAGTGATCAATCGAAGGCTTTCTTT. It specifies CATSDQSKAFF.

The V call is TRBV7-3, the J call TRBJ2-2; no reliable D call. The CDR3 extends over 12 amino acids. The ends were cut back, 2 bases at V and 8 bases at J, with 6 bases in the middle. From germline, CDR1 is SGHTA and CDR2 FQGTGA. The CDR3 here is CASSLAGGELFF. DNA of the CDR3: TGTGCCAGCAGCTTAGCCGGTGGGGAGCTGTTTTTT.

The genes are TRBV11-1 and TRBJ1-1; D is unclear. CDR1 and CDR2 (germline): SGHAT, FQDESV (reference sequence). The CDR3 sequence is 13 residues long. V shed 1 base and J shed 3 bases, with 6 bases lying between them. Here the CDR3 reads CASSLVSDTEAFF. In DNA, the CDR3 is TGTGCCAGCAGCTTAGTATCTGACACTGAAGCTTTCTTT.

Only a few counts were recorded for this clonotype. This chain uses TRBV18 with TRBJ1-1; tentative D call: TRBD1 (5 bases). V was pared by 6 bases and J by 4 bases, with 15 bases between. This CDR3 has 14 residues. Germline V gene lookup returns CDR1 KGHSH and CDR2 LQKENI. The CDR3 here is CASSPGRVGTEAFF. The CDR3 coding sequence is TGTGCCAGCTCTCCAGGGAGGGTAGGCACTGAAGCTTTCTTT.

This chain connects TRBV6-1 to TRBJ2-3; TRBD2 agrees at 9 bases. The V and J ends lost 3 bases and 4 bases, in that order; junction bases with no gene match: 8. The CDR3 extends over 16 amino acids. Germline lookup yields CDR1 MNHNS and CDR2 SASEGT. The CDR3 DNA is TGTGCCAGCAGTGAGAAGGTAGCGGGAGCGGCAGATACGCAGTATTTT. Translation: CASSEKVAGAADTQYF.